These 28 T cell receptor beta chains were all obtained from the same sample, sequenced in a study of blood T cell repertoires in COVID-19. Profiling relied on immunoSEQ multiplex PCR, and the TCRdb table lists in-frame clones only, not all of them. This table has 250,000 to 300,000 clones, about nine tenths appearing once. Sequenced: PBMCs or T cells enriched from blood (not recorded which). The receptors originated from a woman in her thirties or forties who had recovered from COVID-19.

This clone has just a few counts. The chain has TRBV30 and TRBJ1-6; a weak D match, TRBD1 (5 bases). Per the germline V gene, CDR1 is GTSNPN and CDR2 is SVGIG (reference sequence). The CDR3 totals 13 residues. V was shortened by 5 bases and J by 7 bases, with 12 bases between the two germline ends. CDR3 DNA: TGTGCCTGGGGGGACTTCGGAAATTCACCCCTCCACTTT. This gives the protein CAWGDFGNSPLHF.

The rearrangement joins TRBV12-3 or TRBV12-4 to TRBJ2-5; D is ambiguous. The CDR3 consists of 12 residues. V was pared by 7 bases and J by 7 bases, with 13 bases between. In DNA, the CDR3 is TGTGCCAGCACCTTAGCATCGGGGACCCAGTACTTC. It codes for CASTLASGTQYF.

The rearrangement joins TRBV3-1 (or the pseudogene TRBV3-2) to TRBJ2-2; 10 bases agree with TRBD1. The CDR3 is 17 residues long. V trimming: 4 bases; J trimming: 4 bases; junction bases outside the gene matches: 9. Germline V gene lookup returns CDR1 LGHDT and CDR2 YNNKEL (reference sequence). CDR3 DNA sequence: TGTGCCAGCAGCCCAAAGGGGGACAGGGGATCCACCGGGGAGCTGTTTTTT. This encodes CASSPKGDRGSTGELFF.

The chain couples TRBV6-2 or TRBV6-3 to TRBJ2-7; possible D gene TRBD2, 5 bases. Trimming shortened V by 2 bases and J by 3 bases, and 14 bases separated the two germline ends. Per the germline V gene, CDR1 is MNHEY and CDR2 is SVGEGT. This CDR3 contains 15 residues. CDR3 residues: CASSYPRGRIYEQYF. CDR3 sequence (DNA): TGTGCCAGCAGTTACCCCCGGGGTAGAATCTACGAGCAGTACTTC.

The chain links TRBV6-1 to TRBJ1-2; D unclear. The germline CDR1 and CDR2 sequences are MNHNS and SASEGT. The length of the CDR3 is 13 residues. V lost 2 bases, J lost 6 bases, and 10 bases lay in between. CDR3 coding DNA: TGTGCCAGCAGTGAAAACGGGAAGGATGGCTACACCTTC. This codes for CASSENGKDGYTF.

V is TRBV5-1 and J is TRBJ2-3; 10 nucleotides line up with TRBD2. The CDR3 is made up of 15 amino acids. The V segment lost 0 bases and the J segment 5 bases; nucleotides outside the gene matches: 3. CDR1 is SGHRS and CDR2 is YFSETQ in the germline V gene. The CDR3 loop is CASSLGTSGVDTQYF. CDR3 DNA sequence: TGCGCCAGCAGCTTGGGCACTAGCGGGGTAGATACGCAGTATTTT.

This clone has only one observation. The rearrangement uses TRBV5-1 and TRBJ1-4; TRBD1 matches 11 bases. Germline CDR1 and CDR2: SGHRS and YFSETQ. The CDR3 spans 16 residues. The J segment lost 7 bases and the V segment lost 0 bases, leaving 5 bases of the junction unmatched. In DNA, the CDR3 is TGCGCCAGCAGCTTGGGGACAGGGGGCCGGTCTGAAAAACTGTTTTTT. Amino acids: CASSLGTGGRSEKLFF.

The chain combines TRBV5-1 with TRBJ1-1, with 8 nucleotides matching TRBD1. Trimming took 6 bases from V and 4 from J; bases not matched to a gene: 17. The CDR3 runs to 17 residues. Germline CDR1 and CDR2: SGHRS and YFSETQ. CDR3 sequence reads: CASTRKVQGAQGTEAFF. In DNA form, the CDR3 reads TGCGCCAGCACCCGGAAGGTCCAGGGGGCACAGGGCACTGAAGCTTTCTTT.

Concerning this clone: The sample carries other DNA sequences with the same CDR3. The CDR3, as DNA: TGTGCCAGCAGGGACAGAGGTAATTATGGCTACACCTTC. This encodes CASRDRGNYGYTF. The V call is TRBV6-5, the J call TRBJ1-2, with D possibly matching TRBD1 (6 bases). Germline loops: CDR1 MNHEY, CDR2 SVGAGI. CDR3 length: 13 amino acids. Trimming cost V 6 bases and J 5 bases, with 13 bases left between them.

The CDR3 is CASSQGGPYEQYF. The DNA of the CDR3 is TGCGCCAGCAGCCAAGGAGGGCCCTACGAGCAGTACTTC. The V gene is TRBV4-1, the J gene TRBJ2-7, with D perhaps TRBD2 (5 bases). The CDR3 sequence is 13 residues long. V lost 1 base and J lost 2, with 6 bases in between. Germline values: CDR1 MGHRA, CDR2 YSYEKL.

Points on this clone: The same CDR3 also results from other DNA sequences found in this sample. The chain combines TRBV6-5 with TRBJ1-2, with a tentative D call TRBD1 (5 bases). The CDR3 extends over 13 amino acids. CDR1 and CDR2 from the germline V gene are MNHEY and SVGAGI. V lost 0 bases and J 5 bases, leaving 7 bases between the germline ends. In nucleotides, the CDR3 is TGTGCCAGCAGTTACTCCGGGGGGTATGGCTACACCTTC. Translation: CASSYSGGYGYTF.

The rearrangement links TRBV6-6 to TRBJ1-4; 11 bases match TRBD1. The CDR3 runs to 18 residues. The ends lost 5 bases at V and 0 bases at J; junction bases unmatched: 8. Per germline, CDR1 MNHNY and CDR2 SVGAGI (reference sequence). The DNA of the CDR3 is TGTGCCAGCAGTCCCGGACAGGGGGCTTTTGCAACTAATGAAAAACTGTTTTTT. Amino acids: CASSPGQGAFATNEKLFF.

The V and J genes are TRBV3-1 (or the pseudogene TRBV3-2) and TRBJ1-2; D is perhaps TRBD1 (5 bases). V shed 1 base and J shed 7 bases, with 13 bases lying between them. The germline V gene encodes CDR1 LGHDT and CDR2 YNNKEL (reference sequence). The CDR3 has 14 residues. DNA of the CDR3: TGTGCCAGCAGCCAAGGCAAGGGGTACGCTGGCTACACCTTC. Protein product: CASSQGKGYAGYTF.

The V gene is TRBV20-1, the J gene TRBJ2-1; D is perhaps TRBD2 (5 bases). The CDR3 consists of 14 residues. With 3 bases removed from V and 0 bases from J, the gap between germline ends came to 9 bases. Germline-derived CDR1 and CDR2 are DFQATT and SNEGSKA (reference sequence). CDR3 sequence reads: CSASGESSYNEQFF. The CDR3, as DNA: TGCAGTGCTAGTGGGGAGAGCTCCTACAATGAGCAGTTCTTC.

The CDR3 bases are TGTGCCAGCAGTCACACAGGTCGCGGCACTGAAGCTTTCTTT. It specifies CASSHTGRGTEAFF. This rearrangement joins TRBV11-1 to TRBJ1-1; weak D call: TRBD1 (5 bases). Per germline, CDR1 SGHAT and CDR2 FQDESV (reference sequence). This CDR3 is built from 14 residues. Trimming removed 6 bases from V and 4 bases from J, with 15 bases in between.

In DNA, the CDR3 is TGCGCCAGCAGCCAAGAATTGTCTTCGGAGACAGGGTATAGCTATGGCTACACCTTC. It yields the protein CASSQELSSETGYSYGYTF. V usage is TRBV4-3 and J usage is TRBJ1-2; TRBD1 agrees at 7 bases. V was clipped by 0 bases and J by 4 bases; unmatched bases: 17. CDR3 length equals 19 residues. Germline lookup yields CDR1 LGHNA and CDR2 YSLEER.

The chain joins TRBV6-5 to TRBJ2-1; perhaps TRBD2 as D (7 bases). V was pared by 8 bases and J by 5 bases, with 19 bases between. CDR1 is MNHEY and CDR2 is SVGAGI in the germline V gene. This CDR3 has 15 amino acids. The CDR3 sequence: CASVEGGRGNNEQFF. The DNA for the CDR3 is TGTGCCAGCGTCGAGGGGGGGCGAGGTAACAATGAGCAGTTCTTC.

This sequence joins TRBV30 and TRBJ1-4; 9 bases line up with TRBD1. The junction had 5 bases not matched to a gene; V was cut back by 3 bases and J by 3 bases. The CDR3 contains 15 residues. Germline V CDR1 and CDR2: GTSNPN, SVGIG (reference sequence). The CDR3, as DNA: TGTGCCTGGAGGGTGGACAGGGGACCTAATGAAAAACTGTTTTTT. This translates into CAWRVDRGPNEKLFF.

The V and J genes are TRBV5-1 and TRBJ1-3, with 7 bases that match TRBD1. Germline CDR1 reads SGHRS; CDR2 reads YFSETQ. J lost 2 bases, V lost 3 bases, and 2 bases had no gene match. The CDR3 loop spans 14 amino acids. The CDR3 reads CASSSGTAGNTIYF. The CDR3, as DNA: TGCGCCAGCAGCTCCGGGACAGCTGGAAACACCATATATTTT.

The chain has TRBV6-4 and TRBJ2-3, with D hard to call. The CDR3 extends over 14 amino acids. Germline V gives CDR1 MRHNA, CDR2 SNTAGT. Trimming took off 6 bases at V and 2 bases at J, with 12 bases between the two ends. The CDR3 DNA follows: TGTGCCAGCAGGGAGCAGCACTCCACAGATACGCAGTATTTT. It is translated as CASREQHSTDTQYF.

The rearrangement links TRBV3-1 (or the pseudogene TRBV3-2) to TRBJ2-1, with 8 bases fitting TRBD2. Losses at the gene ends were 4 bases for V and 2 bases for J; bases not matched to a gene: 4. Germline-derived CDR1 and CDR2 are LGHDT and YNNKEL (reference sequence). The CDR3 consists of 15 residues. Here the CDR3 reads CASSPTSVPYNEQFF. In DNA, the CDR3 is TGTGCCAGCAGCCCGACTAGCGTCCCCTACAATGAGCAGTTCTTC.

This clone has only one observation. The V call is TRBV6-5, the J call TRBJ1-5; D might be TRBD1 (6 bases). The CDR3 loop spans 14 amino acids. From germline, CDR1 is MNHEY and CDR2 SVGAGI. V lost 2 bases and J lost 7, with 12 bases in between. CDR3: CASSYAGAQQPQHF. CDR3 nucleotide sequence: TGTGCCAGCAGTTACGCGGGGGCACAGCAGCCCCAGCATTTT.

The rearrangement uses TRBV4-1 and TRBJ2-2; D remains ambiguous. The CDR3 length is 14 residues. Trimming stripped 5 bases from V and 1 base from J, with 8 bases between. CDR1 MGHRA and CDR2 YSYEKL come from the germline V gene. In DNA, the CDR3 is TGCGCCAGCAGCGCCAGGATGAACACCGGGGAGCTGTTTTTT. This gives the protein CASSARMNTGELFF.

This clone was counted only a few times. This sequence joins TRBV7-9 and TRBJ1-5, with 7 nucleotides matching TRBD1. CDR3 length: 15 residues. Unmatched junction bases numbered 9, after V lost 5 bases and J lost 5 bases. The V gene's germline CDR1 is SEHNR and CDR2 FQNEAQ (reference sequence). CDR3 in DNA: TGTGCCAGCAGCCCGGGGTTGACAGGGTATCAGCCCCAGCATTTT. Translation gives CASSPGLTGYQPQHF.

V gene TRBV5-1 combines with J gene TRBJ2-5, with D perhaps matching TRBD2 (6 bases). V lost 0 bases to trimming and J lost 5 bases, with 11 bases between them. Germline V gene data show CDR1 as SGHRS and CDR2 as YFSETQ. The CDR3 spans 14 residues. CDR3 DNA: TGCGCCAGCAGCTTGGCGGGGGTAGTTGAGACCCAGTACTTC. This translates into CASSLAGVVETQYF.

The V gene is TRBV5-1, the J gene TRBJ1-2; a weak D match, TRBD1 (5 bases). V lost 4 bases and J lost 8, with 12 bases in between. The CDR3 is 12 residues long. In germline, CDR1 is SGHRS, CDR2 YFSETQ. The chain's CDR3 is CASSKGTGGYTF. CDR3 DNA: TGCGCCAGCAGCAAAGGGACTGGAGGCTACACCTTC.

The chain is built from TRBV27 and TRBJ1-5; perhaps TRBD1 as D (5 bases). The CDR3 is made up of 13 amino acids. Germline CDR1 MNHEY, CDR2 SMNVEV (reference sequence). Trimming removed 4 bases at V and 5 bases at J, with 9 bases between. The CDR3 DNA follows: TGTGCCAGCAGTTCCCAGGGCTATCAGCCCCAGCATTTT. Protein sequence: CASSSQGYQPQHF.

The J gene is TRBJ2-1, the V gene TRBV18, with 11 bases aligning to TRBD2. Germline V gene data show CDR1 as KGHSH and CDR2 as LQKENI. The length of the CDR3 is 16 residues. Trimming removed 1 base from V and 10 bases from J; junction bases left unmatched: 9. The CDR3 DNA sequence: TGTGCCAGCTCACCACTTACTAGCGGGGGTGCCGGGGAGCAGTTCTTC. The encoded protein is CASSPLTSGGAGEQFF.